A single sample gave rise to the 21 T cell receptor beta chains below, sequenced in a study of identical twins. A single record per CDR3 protein comes from TCRdb applying MiXCR to the 5' RACE reads. Seen here are 1,800,000 or so distinct CDR3 sequences, about 32% observed once, and the top ten hold about 0.25%. The sequencing input was cord blood. The receptors were sampled from a newborn girl in good health.

This clonotype has more than one count but fewer than ten. The V and J genes are TRBV7-2 and TRBJ2-3; D is tentatively TRBD1 or TRBD2 (5 bases each). Germline V gene lookup returns CDR1 SGHTA and CDR2 FQGNSA. The V and J ends lost 2 bases and 2 bases respectively, with 11 bases between them. The length of the CDR3 is 15 residues. This CDR3 is CASSLQGGPTDTQYF. The CDR3 region has the DNA TGTGCCAGCAGCTTACAGGGCGGGCCCACAGATACGCAGTATTTT. The whole variable domain, remainder taken from reference TRBV7-2 and TRBJ2-3, is GAGVSQSPSNKVTEKGKDVELRCDPISGHTALYWYRQSLGQGLEFLIYFQGNSAPDKSGLPSDRFSAERTGGSVSTLTIQRTQQEDSAVYLCASSLQGGPTDTQYFGPGTRLTVL.

Ten or more counts support this clonotype. The chain is built from TRBV12-3 or TRBV12-4 and TRBJ2-7; TRBD2 matches 12 bases. The junction had 4 bases not matched to a gene; V was cut back by 8 bases and J by 5 bases. The length of the CDR3 is 13 residues. The CDR3 nucleotides are TGTGCCAGCGAGACTAGCGGGAGCGACGAGCAGTACTTC. It is translated as CASETSGSDEQYF.

V gene TRBV12-3 or TRBV12-4 combines with J gene TRBJ1-6, with unresolved D. This CDR3 has 15 amino acids. V was pared by 6 bases and J by 7 bases, with 16 bases between. This CDR3 is CASSLSQAFNSPLHF. The CDR3 bases are TGTGCCAGCAGCCTCTCCCAGGCCTTCAATTCACCCCTCCACTTT.

This chain uses TRBV7-2 with TRBJ2-4; D is perhaps TRBD1 (6 bases). The J call is uncertain, as TRBJ2-7 better fits the DNA end. This CDR3 contains 14 residues. CDR1 is SGHTA, CDR2 FQGNSA, per germline. CDR3 residues: CASSANQQGSEQYF. The CDR3 nucleotides are TGTGCCAGTAGCGCTAACCAGCAGGGGAGCGAGCAGTACTTC.

This clonotype was observed a few times. This CDR3 reads CATSRDVGWYGYTF. For the CDR3, the DNA is TGTGCCACCAGCAGAGATGTGGGGTGGTATGGCTACACCTTC. The chain has TRBV15 and TRBJ1-2, with D unresolved. Germline CDR1 and CDR2: LNHNV and YYDKDF (reference sequence). The CDR3 is 14 amino acids. Trimming left V 0 bases short and J 5 bases short, with 10 bases between.

The genes are TRBV6-6 and TRBJ1-2, with D possibly being TRBD1 (5 bases). V shed 5 bases and J shed 3 bases, with 16 bases lying between them. Looked up from germline, CDR1 is MNHNY and CDR2 is SVGAGI (reference sequence). The CDR3 consists of 15 residues. The CDR3 region has the DNA TGTGCCAGCAGTGACGCCCAGGGCGGCGACTATGGCTACACCTTC. The encoded protein is CASSDAQGGDYGYTF.

CDR3 coding DNA: TGTGCCAGCAAACCCTCCCACGATGAGCAGTTCTTC. Translated: CASKPSHDEQFF. The chain carries TRBV6-1 and TRBJ2-1, with D hard to call. The CDR3 has 12 amino acids. The V end was cut by 7 bases, the J end by 8 bases, with 12 bases between. CDR1 is MNHNS, CDR2 SASEGT, per germline.

The V call is TRBV28, the J call TRBJ2-7, with D uncertain. Germline V gene data show CDR1 as MDHEN and CDR2 as SYDVKM. The germline V and J ends were trimmed by 7 bases and 3 bases, with 16 bases remaining between them. The CDR3 covers 14 residues. CDR3 in amino acids: CASKNLPPFYEQYF. The CDR3 DNA sequence: TGTGCCAGCAAGAACCTACCTCCCTTCTACGAGCAGTACTTC. The complete variable domain, with remaining parts taken from reference TRBV28 and TRBJ2-7, reads DVKVTQSSRYLVKRTGEKVFLECVQDMDHENMFWYRQDPGLGLRLIYFSYDVKMKEKGDIPEGYSVSREKKERFSLILESASTNQTSMYLCASKNLPPFYEQYFGPGTRLTVT.

This chain links TRBV3-1 with TRBJ2-4; either TRBD1 or TRBD2 may fit D (5 bases each). Germline V CDR1 and CDR2: LGHDT, YNNKEL (reference sequence). This CDR3 spans 16 amino acids. V lost 3 bases and J 0 bases, leaving 12 bases between the germline ends. The CDR3 nucleotides are TGTGCCAGCAGCCAGATTGGGACGGGAGCCAAAAACATTCAGTACTTC. This sequence encodes CASSQIGTGAKNIQYF. The full variable domain, completed using reference TRBV3-1 and TRBJ2-4, is DTAVSQTPKYLVTQMGNDKSIKCEQNLGHDTMYWYKQDSKKFLKIMFSYNNKELIINETVPNRFSPKSPDKAHLNLHINSLELGDSAVYFCASSQIGTGAKNIQYFGAGTRLSVL.

This clonotype has more than one count but fewer than ten. This chain links TRBV20-1 with TRBJ2-7; 9 bases line up with TRBD2. Germline-derived CDR1 and CDR2 are DFQATT and SNEGSKA (reference sequence). The CDR3 consists of 14 residues. V was pared by 2 bases and J by 3 bases, with 5 bases of the junction left unmatched. Here the CDR3 reads CSARPGGRVYEQYF. CDR3 in DNA: TGCAGTGCTAGACCGGGCGGGAGGGTCTACGAGCAGTACTTC.

This clonotype has just a few counts. The chain combines TRBV6-6 with TRBJ2-1, with TRBD1 identical over 9 bases. This CDR3 comprises 15 residues. V lost 2 bases to trimming and J lost 7 bases; unmatched junction nucleotides: 6. Germline CDR1 MNHNY, CDR2 SVGAGI (reference sequence). Written as DNA, the CDR3 is TGTGCCAGCAGTTACAGGGGACAGGGAGGGAATGAGCAGTTCTTC. Its protein product is CASSYRGQGGNEQFF.

The genes are TRBV28 and TRBJ1-3; D gene unclear. The CDR3 sequence is 15 residues long. Trimming took off 3 bases at V and 0 bases at J, with 9 bases between the two ends. Germline-derived CDR1 and CDR2 are MDHEN and SYDVKM. CDR3 amino acids: CASSFDRASGNTIYF. The CDR3 nucleotides are TGTGCCAGCAGTTTTGATAGGGCCTCTGGAAACACCATATATTTT.

The chain uses TRBV9 and TRBJ2-1; 8 bases match TRBD2. J was trimmed by 5 bases and V by 0 bases; bases with no gene match: 4. Germline V gene data show CDR1 as SGDLS and CDR2 as YYNGEE. The CDR3 spans 15 residues. CDR3 nucleotide sequence: TGTGCCAGCAGCGTAGGTAGCGGGGCCCACAATGAGCAGTTCTTC. Translation gives CASSVGSGAHNEQFF.

This sequence joins TRBV10-3 and TRBJ2-2; the match to TRBD2 covers 9 bases. This CDR3 spans 12 amino acids. From germline, CDR1 is ENHRY and CDR2 SYGVKD. V lost 9 bases to trimming and J lost 4 bases; unmatched junction nucleotides: 0. CDR3 DNA sequence: TGTGCCATGGGACTAGCCACCGGGGAGCTGTTTTTT. It codes for CAMGLATGELFF.

The chain carries TRBV5-1 and TRBJ1-6, with TRBD1 identical over 7 bases. The CDR3 contains 16 residues. The ends lost 4 bases at V and 9 bases at J; junction bases unmatched: 13. Germline V lookup: CDR1 SGHRS, CDR2 YFSETQ. In nucleotides, the CDR3 is TGCGCCAGCAGCCAAGATTCCACAGGGGTCGGTTCACCCCTCCACTTT. Its translation: CASSQDSTGVGSPLHF.

Many counts were recorded for this clonotype. V usage is TRBV4-1 and J usage is TRBJ2-4; 11 bases fit TRBD2. This CDR3 has 17 residues. Trimming took 3 bases from V and 0 from J; bases not matched to a gene: 4. Germline CDR1 reads MGHRA; CDR2 reads YSYEKL. The CDR3: CASSHLGLAGAKNIQYF. The CDR3 nucleotides read TGCGCCAGCAGCCATCTTGGACTAGCGGGAGCCAAAAACATTCAGTACTTC.

J is TRBJ2-6 and V is TRBV28; tentative D call: TRBD2 (6 bases). The CDR3 extends over 17 amino acids. V shed 2 bases and J shed 2 bases, with 13 bases lying between them. CDR1 is MDHEN, CDR2 SYDVKM, per germline. CDR3 sequence: CASSLGSGGAGANVLTF. The CDR3 region has the DNA TGTGCCAGCAGTTTAGGGTCCGGAGGGGCTGGGGCCAACGTCCTGACTTTC.

This clonotype appeared a few times. The rearrangement joins TRBV9 to TRBJ2-1, with D perhaps TRBD2 (5 bases). CDR3 length: 15 amino acids. In germline, CDR1 is SGDLS, CDR2 YYNGEE. V lost 0 bases and J 7 bases, leaving 14 bases between the germline ends. CDR3 DNA sequence: TGTGCCAGCAGCGTAGCCCCTCGGAGGAGTAATGAGCAGTTCTTC. Translated, it gives CASSVAPRRSNEQFF. The full variable domain, completed using reference TRBV9 and TRBJ2-1, is DSGVTQTPKHLITATGQRVTLRCSPRSGDLSVYWYQQSLDQGLQFLIQYYNGEERAKGNILERFSAQQFPDLHSELNLSSLELGDSALYFCASSVAPRRSNEQFFGPGTRLTVL.

The gene calls are TRBV6-1 and TRBJ2-4; maybe TRBD2 (5 bases). V dropped 8 bases and J dropped 2 bases, with 13 bases sitting between them. Germline-derived CDR1 and CDR2 are MNHNS and SASEGT. The CDR3 extends over 14 amino acids. CDR3 amino acids: CASAGLGPKNIQYF. CDR3 nucleotides: TGTGCCAGCGCTGGACTGGGCCCCAAAAACATTCAGTACTTC.

V is TRBV19 and J is TRBJ1-5, with 10 bases that match TRBD1. This CDR3 comprises 16 residues. CDR1 LNHDA and CDR2 SQIVND come from the germline V gene (reference sequence). Trimming took 4 bases from V and 4 from J; bases not matched to a gene: 7. The CDR3: CASSTWGQGRNQPQHF. Here the CDR3 DNA reads TGTGCCAGTAGTACCTGGGGACAGGGGAGGAATCAGCCCCAGCATTTT.

The chain uses TRBV20-1 and TRBJ2-1; 8 positions match TRBD2. The CDR3 has 14 amino acids. Per the germline V gene, CDR1 is DFQATT and CDR2 is SNEGSKA (reference sequence). V gave up 2 bases and J gave up 3 bases; unmatched junction bases: 3. CDR3 bases: TGCAGTGCTAGACTAAGCGGGAGCTACAATGAGCAGTTCTTC. Protein sequence: CSARLSGSYNEQFF.